This T cell receptor beta chain was recovered during a study of cytomegalovirus exposure and HLA in healthy donors. Study-level findings and limits: Subsequent analysis found a tendency for first-cohort TCR clusters to co-occur within the 120 or so validation repertoires. The majority of TCR sequences were rare, yet some public TCRs appeared in many donors. Among the CMV-associated chains, a few were confirmed in vitro as specific for CMV antigens.

Separate from the approximately 670-subject first cohort was the approximately 130-subject validation cohort, to which the donors belonged. Germline assignment: CDR1 SGHRS and CDR2 YFSETQ. The CDR3 spans 14 residues. Trimming left V 1 base short and J 2 bases short, with 9 bases between. Using immunoSEQ multiplex PCR, the repertoire was profiled, and TCRdb retains in-frame clones only, with some absent. This table has some 60,000 clones, more than 90% appearing once. Note on this clone: The antigen is unknown.

The sequenced sample was PBMCs. The chain joins TRBV5-1 to TRBJ1-2; weak D call: TRBD1 (5 bases). This receptor was obtained from a young man in good health and CMV-seronegative. CDR3 in amino acids: CASSLLTANYGYTF. CDR3 nucleotides: TGCGCCAGCAGCTTGTTGACAGCAAACTATGGCTACACCTTC.